A selection of T cell receptor beta chains follows, all from one sample in a study of blood T cell repertoires in COVID-19. Some clones are missing from TCRdb's copy, which holds only in-frame ones; the method was immunoSEQ multiplex PCR. This sample carries about 120,000 clones, 70% to 85% of them seen once, and the ten largest clones take 4% to 5.5%. Sample: peripheral blood. The receptors come from a woman aged 65 to 85 with acute or convalescent COVID-19. CDR3s include the opening cysteine and the closing phenylalanine or tryptophan. The D gene is left open where the match is weak. Clone size is shown for a subset of rows, as once, few, many or a class of expanded clone.

size,length,D,V,CDR3
.,13,.,TRBV6-4,CARKQGFKETQYF
.,15,.,TRBV6-4,CASSDSPDGIYGYTF
.,12,.,TRBV12-3/TRBV12-4,CASRQGNTEAFF
.,15,.,TRBV6-6,CASSYDEQGNTEAFF
.,14,.,TRBV5-4,CASSLESVADTQYF
.,12,.,TRBV25-1,CASRGGNYGYTF
.,15,.,TRBV6-5,CASRSRGNAYNEQFF
.,16,TRBD1,TRBV6-6,CASSYSQGHSNQPQHF
.,16,.,TRBV5-6,CASSFGEDSYNSPLHF
.,15,TRBD1,TRBV16,CASSQWDRGKTEAFF
.,13,TRBD2,TRBV19,CASSGLAEGTQYF
.,13,.,TRBV29-1,CSVLRGTNEKLFF
.,13,.,TRBV5-4,CASSTQGSYEQYF
.,14,TRBD1,TRBV2,CASSVDRKWQPQHF
.,13,.,TRBV5-1,CASSLDSTGELFF
.,13,.,TRBV27,CASSPLGPYGYTF
.,11,.,TRBV6-2/TRBV6-3,CASSYRDGLHF
.,12,.,TRBV3-1/TRBV3-2,CASSQGRNTIYF
.,16,TRBD1,TRBV5-1,CASSWLGQGANYGYTF
.,15,.,TRBV18,CASSPYTFAQETQYF
.,12,.,TRBV19,CASSYSYYGYTF
once,17,TRBD1,TRBV19,CASSESPGQGRGTEAFF
.,15,.,TRBV7-2,CASSLSPGRESEAFF
.,16,TRBD1,TRBV7-8,CASSHRVDREVYGYTF
.,15,TRBD1,TRBV19,CASSPQTGSAPKLFF
.,16,.,TRBV7-9,CASSQIRQISGNTIYF
.,14,.,TRBV19,CASSSQGNGNTIYF
.,15,.,TRBV7-6,CASSLVDRFTGELFF
.,14,TRBD1,TRBV6-5,CASTNRGLKTEAFF
few,16,TRBD1,TRBV6-2/TRBV6-3,CASSSHRDRNTGELFF
.,14,TRBD1,TRBV10-3,CAISGRDRNTEAFF
few,13,TRBD1,TRBV19,CASSRAGGTEAFF
.,13,.,TRBV19,CASSPGLDYGYTF
.,13,TRBD1,TRBV5-1,CASSSGTGHGYTF
.,14,TRBD1,TRBV10-3,CAISGTGGTGELFF
.,15,.,TRBV4-1,CASTPLGRQGDTQYF
.,12,.,TRBV12-3/TRBV12-4,CASSLAGTEAFF
.,16,TRBD2,TRBV11-2,CASSPGRRGGGETQYF
.,12,.,TRBV29-1,CSVEQGSTEAFF
.,17,TRBD2,TRBV9,CASSVGGGRGSTDTQYF
.,14,TRBD1,TRBV5-6,CASIRDRDNYGYTF
many,13,.,TRBV9,CASSVEVGHEAFF
.,14,TRBD1,TRBV11-2,CASSPDRVLDEQFF
few,14,.,TRBV21-1,CASSGGDGNQPQHF
.,18,TRBD1,TRBV4-1,CASSPKIVSAGGNSPLHF
.,13,TRBD1,TRBV7-9,CASSLATGDGYTF
.,14,.,TRBV2,CASNRFNSNQPQHF
.,15,TRBD1,TRBV9,CASSAGQGGGTEAFF
.,13,.,TRBV5-4,CASSHRTEETQYF
.,13,.,TRBV3-1/TRBV3-2,CASSQGRTGELFF
.,14,.,TRBV3-1/TRBV3-2,CASSQGTMGQPQHF
.,13,.,TRBV7-2,CASSPGTHNEQFF
.,13,.,TRBV12-3/TRBV12-4,CASSEQGVQPQHF
few,17,.,TRBV4-3,CASSATVRLHLTDTQYF
.,15,TRBD1,TRBV5-1,CASSRGQGRGEKLFF
.,14,.,TRBV7-2,CASSLNQGYQPQHF
.,15,TRBD2,TRBV5-4,CASSLESGGLVEQFF
.,15,.,TRBV10-1,CASSEAGLSHNEQFF
.,14,TRBD1,TRBV6-1,CASSEDRGDTEAFF